The 14 T cell receptor beta chains below were found in one sample sequenced in a study of long-term antiretroviral therapy in people with HIV. The immunoSEQ assay was v3.0, run at survey level. Here immunoSEQ multiplex PCR was the method, and the copy in TCRdb shows in-frame clones only, minus some. The repertoire includes 20,000 to 30,000 clones, approximately 80% of them detected once, and more than 5.5% sits in the top ten. The specimen comprised unsorted PBMCs, sampled 1.1 years before starting antiretroviral therapy. These receptors were obtained from a woman under 40 with HIV.

This chain connects TRBV5-6 to TRBJ2-5; tentative D call: TRBD1 (6 bases). V dropped 4 bases and J dropped 3 bases, with 19 bases sitting between them. Germline-derived CDR1 and CDR2 are SGHDT and YYEEEE. The length of the CDR3 is 16 residues. CDR3 bases: TGTGCCAGCAGCGCCGGTGGGGGCTGGATAGAAGAGACCCAGTACTTC. Its translation is CASSAGGGWIEETQYF.

V is TRBV9 and J is TRBJ2-3; unclear D gene. This CDR3 is 14 amino acids long. Deletions cut 0 bases from V and 2 bases from J, with 7 bases between. Germline loops: CDR1 SGDLS, CDR2 YYNGEE. CDR3 nucleotide sequence: TGTGCCAGCAGCGTAGCCAGCTACACAGATACGCAGTATTTT. It yields the protein CASSVASYTDTQYF.

J is TRBJ2-1 and V is TRBV4-1; D gene uncertain. Deletions cut 0 bases from V and 5 bases from J, with 2 bases between. The CDR3 length is 12 residues. Germline loops: CDR1 MGHRA, CDR2 YSYEKL. DNA of the CDR3: TGCGCCAGCAGCCAAGATAACAATGAGCAGTTCTTC. Translated, it gives CASSQDNNEQFF.

This clone showed up just a few times. V and J are TRBV5-1 and TRBJ1-3; D is perhaps TRBD1 (6 bases). The V and J ends lost 1 base and 4 bases respectively, with 18 bases between them. The germline CDR1 and CDR2 sequences are SGHRS and YFSETQ. The CDR3 spans 17 residues. This CDR3 reads CASSLRDGGAEGNTIYF. CDR3 sequence (DNA): TGCGCCAGCAGCTTGAGAGACGGGGGCGCGGAAGGAAACACCATATATTTT.

V and J are TRBV28 and TRBJ1-2; 10 bases match TRBD1. The junction had 13 bases not matched to a gene; V was cut back by 6 bases and J by 6 bases. This CDR3 contains 16 residues. CDR1 MDHEN and CDR2 SYDVKM come from the germline V gene. This CDR3 is CASSPVWDRGTHGYTF. The DNA for the CDR3 is TGTGCCAGCAGCCCCGTCTGGGACAGGGGTACTCATGGCTACACCTTC.

The V and J genes are TRBV18 and TRBJ1-2; D uncertain. V gave up 3 bases and J gave up 4 bases, with 15 bases separating them. Germline values: CDR1 KGHSH, CDR2 LQKENI. The CDR3 contains 15 residues. DNA for the CDR3: TGTGCCAGCTCACCTCGAGAACAACTGGGCTATGGCTACACCTTC. Encoded protein: CASSPREQLGYGYTF. The whole variable domain, filled in from reference TRBV18 and TRBJ1-2, reads NAGVMQNPRHLVRRRGQEARLRCSPMKGHSHVYWYRQLPEEGLKFMVYLQKENIIDESGMPKERFSAEFPKEGPSILRIQQVVRGDSAAYFCASSPREQLGYGYTFGSGTRLTVV.

The chain combines TRBV19 with TRBJ2-5; 8 bases are shared with TRBD1. The CDR3 sequence is 17 residues long. From germline, CDR1 is LNHDA and CDR2 SQIVND (reference sequence). Losses at the gene ends were 2 bases for V and 4 bases for J; bases not matched to a gene: 12. CDR3 sequence reads: CASSIISGTGGGETQYF. The CDR3 DNA sequence: TGTGCCAGTAGTATAATTTCCGGGACAGGAGGGGGAGAGACCCAGTACTTC.

The chain employs TRBV5-5 and TRBJ1-4; D perhaps matches TRBD1 (6 bases). Germline V gene data show CDR1 as SGHKS and CDR2 as YYEKEE (reference sequence). The CDR3 contains 16 residues. Trimming left V 0 bases short and J 1 base short, with 10 bases between. The CDR3 nucleotides read TGTGCCAGCAGCTTGGGTCAGGGGCTAACTAATGAAAAACTGTTTTTT. It specifies CASSLGQGLTNEKLFF.

This chain joins TRBV6-4 and TRBJ1-1; no firm D call. The CDR3 length is 14 residues. Trimming took 0 bases from V and 0 from J, leaving 5 bases between them. Germline V gene data show CDR1 as MRHNA and CDR2 as SNTAGT. The CDR3 DNA reads as TGTGCCAGCAGTGACTCGGGCATGAACACTGAAGCTTTCTTT. This codes for CASSDSGMNTEAFF.

The chain couples TRBV19 to TRBJ2-7; D call uncertain. Germline CDR1 and CDR2: LNHDA and SQIVND (reference sequence). CDR3 length equals 14 residues. V lost 2 bases, J lost 2 bases, and 10 bases lay in between. CDR3 DNA: TGTGCCAGTAGTATAAGCCCCTTCCCCTACGAGCAGTACTTC. Translating it yields CASSISPFPYEQYF. The entire variable domain, with the rest obtained from reference TRBV19 and TRBJ2-7, is as follows: DGGITQSPKYLFRKEGQNVTLSCEQNLNHDAMYWYRQDPGQGLRLIYYSQIVNDFQKGDIAEGYSVSREKKESFPLTVTSAQKNPTAFYLCASSISPFPYEQYFGPGTRLTVT.

J is TRBJ2-7 and V is TRBV27; D ambiguous. The length of the CDR3 is 13 residues. The V and J ends lost 5 bases and 5 bases respectively, with 13 bases between them. Looked up from germline, CDR1 is MNHEY and CDR2 is SMNVEV (reference sequence). The CDR3 protein is CASSPTPVDEQYF. The CDR3, as DNA: TGTGCCAGCAGTCCGACTCCTGTGGACGAGCAGTACTTC.

The chain combines TRBV6-5 with TRBJ2-7; D uncertain. CDR1 and CDR2 (germline): MNHEY, SVGAGI. This CDR3 comprises 14 residues. V shed 0 bases and J shed 2 bases, with 8 bases lying between them. CDR3 sequence reads: CASSYSGAPYEQYV. In DNA form, the CDR3 reads TGTGCCAGCAGTTACTCGGGCGCTCCCTACGAGCAGTACGTC.

This rearrangement joins TRBV5-1 to TRBJ1-1; the D is unclear. Trimming shortened V by 0 bases and J by 3 bases, and 9 bases separated the two germline ends. This CDR3 is built from 14 residues. The germline V gene has CDR1 SGHRS and CDR2 YFSETQ. CDR3 sequence: CASSLGRKDTEAFF. Written as DNA, the CDR3 is TGCGCCAGCAGCTTGGGGCGAAAGGACACTGAAGCTTTCTTT.

The chain links TRBV5-1 to TRBJ1-2; D is undetermined. Germline CDR1 SGHRS, CDR2 YFSETQ. With 1 base removed from V and 3 bases from J, the gap between germline ends came to 10 bases. The CDR3 totals 14 residues. The CDR3 region is CASSLTGSDYGYTF. CDR3 nucleotides: TGCGCCAGCAGCTTGACGGGGTCCGACTATGGCTACACCTTC.